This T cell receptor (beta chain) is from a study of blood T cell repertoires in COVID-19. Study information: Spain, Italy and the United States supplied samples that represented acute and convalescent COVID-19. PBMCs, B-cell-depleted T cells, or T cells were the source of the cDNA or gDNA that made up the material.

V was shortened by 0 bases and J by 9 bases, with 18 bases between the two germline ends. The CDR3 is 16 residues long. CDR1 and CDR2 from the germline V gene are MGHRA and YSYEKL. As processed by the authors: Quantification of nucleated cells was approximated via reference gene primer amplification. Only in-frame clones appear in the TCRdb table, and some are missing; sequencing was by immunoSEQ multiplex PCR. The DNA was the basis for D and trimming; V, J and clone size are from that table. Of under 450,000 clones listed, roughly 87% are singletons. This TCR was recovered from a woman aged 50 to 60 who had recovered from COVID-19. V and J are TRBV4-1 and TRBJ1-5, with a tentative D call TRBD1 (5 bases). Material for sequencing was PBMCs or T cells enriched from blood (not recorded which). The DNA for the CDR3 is TGCGCCAGCAGCCAAGATAGGACCGGACCAGGGTGGCCCCAGCATTTT. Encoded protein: CASSQDRTGPGWPQHF.